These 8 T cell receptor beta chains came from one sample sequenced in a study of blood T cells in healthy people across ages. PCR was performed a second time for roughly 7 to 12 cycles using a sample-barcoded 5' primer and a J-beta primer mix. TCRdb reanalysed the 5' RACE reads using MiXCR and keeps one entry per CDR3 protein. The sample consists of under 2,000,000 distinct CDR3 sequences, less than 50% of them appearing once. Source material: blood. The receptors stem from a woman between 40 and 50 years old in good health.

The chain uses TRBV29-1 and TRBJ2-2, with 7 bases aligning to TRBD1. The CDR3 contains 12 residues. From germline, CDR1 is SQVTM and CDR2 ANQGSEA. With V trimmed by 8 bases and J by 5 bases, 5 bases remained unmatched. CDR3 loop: CSLRDSTGELFF. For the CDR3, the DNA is TGCAGCCTCCGGGACAGTACCGGGGAGCTGTTTTTT.

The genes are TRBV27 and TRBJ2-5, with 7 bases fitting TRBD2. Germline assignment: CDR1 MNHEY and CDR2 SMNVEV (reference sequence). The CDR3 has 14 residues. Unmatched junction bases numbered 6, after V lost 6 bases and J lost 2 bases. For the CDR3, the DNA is TGTGCCAGCAGCCGACGGGGACTACAAGAGACCCAGTACTTC. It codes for CASSRRGLQETQYF.

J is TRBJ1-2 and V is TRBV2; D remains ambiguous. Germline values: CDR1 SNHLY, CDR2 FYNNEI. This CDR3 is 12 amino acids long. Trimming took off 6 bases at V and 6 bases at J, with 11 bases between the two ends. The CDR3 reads CASRGSPHGYTF. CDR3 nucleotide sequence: TGTGCCAGCAGGGGAAGTCCCCATGGCTACACCTTC.

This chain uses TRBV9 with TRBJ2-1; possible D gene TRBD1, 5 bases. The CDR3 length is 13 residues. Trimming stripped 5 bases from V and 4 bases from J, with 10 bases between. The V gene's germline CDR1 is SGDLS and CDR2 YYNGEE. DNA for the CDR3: TGTGCCAGCAGTGTCACAGGTTACAATGAGCAGTTCTTC. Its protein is CASSVTGYNEQFF.

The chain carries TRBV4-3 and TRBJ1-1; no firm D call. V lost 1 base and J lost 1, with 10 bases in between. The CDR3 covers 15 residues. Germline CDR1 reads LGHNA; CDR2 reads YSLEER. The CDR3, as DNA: TGCGCCAGCAGCCAAGGACGGATTAAGAACACTGAAGCTTTCTTT. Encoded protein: CASSQGRIKNTEAFF.

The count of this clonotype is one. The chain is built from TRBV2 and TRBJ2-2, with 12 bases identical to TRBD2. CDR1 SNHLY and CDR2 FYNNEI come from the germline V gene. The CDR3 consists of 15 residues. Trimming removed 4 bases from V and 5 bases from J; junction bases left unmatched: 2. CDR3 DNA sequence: TGTGCCAGCAGTGTAGGACTAGCGGGGACCGGGGAGCTGTTTTTT. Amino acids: CASSVGLAGTGELFF.

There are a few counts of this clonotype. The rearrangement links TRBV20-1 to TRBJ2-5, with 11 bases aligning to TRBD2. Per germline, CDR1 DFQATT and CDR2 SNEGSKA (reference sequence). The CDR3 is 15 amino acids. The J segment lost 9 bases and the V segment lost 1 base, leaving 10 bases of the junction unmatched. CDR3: CSARATSGAAGAQYF. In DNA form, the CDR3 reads TGCAGTGCTAGAGCGACTAGCGGGGCTGCGGGGGCCCAGTACTTC.

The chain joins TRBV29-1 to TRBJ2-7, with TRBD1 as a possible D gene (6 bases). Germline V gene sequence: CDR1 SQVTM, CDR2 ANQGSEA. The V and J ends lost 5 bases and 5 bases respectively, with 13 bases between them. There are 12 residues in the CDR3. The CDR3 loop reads CSVLVNRDEQYF. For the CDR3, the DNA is TGCAGCGTTTTAGTGAACAGGGACGAGCAGTACTTC.